A selection of T cell receptor beta chains follows, all from one sample in a study of beta chain features in type 1 diabetes. Method: immunoSEQ multiplex PCR; TCRdb's copy keeps in-frame clones and lacks some. The sample holds 500,000 to 700,000 clones, roughly 16% seen once. The specimen was naive CD4+ T cells from blood. Source of these receptors: a man in his late teens or twenties in good health. The CDR3 runs from the conserved cysteine through the conserved F or W. The order of the fields is J gene, D gene, V gene, clone size, CDR3 DNA, CDR3 protein. A D gene is named only where the DNA matches it firmly. Not all rows give a size; the values are once, few, many and, for expanded clones, a class.

j_gene: TRBJ2-1; d_gene: -; v_gene: TRBV4-1; abundance: few; CDR3nt: TGCGCCAGCAGCCAATGGGTGTCGACGGATGAGCAGTTCTTC; CDR3aa: CASSQWVSTDEQFF
j_gene: TRBJ2-3; d_gene: TRBD1; v_gene: TRBV27; abundance: few; CDR3nt: TGTGCCAGCAGCGTGGGACAGGGGAAAGATACGCAGTATTTT; CDR3aa: CASSVGQGKDTQYF
j_gene: TRBJ1-1; d_gene: -; v_gene: TRBV9; abundance: few; CDR3nt: TGTGCCAGCAGCGTAGACCCAGCGAACACTGAAGCTTTCTTT; CDR3aa: CASSVDPANTEAFF
j_gene: TRBJ1-2; d_gene: -; v_gene: TRBV5-1; abundance: -; CDR3nt: TGCGCCAGCAGCTCTGACAGGTACTATGGCTACACCTTC; CDR3aa: CASSSDRYYGYTF
j_gene: TRBJ2-5; d_gene: TRBD1; v_gene: TRBV7-2; abundance: -; CDR3nt: TGTGCCAGCAGCTTAGTAGGGGGCGGGGAGACCCAGTACTTC; CDR3aa: CASSLVGGGETQYF
j_gene: TRBJ2-7; d_gene: TRBD1; v_gene: TRBV15; abundance: -; CDR3nt: TGTGCCACCAGCAGAGAACAGGGGTCCTACGAGCAGTACTTC; CDR3aa: CATSREQGSYEQYF
j_gene: TRBJ1-6; d_gene: -; v_gene: TRBV5-1; abundance: few; CDR3nt: TGCGCCAGCAGCCTCGGGTTGAATTCACCCCTCCACTTT; CDR3aa: CASSLGLNSPLHF
j_gene: TRBJ2-2; d_gene: TRBD1; v_gene: TRBV4-1; abundance: few; CDR3nt: TGCGCCAGCAGCCAAGTGCCTACAGGGGGGAACGGGGAGCTGTTTTTT; CDR3aa: CASSQVPTGGNGELFF
j_gene: TRBJ1-1; d_gene: TRBD1; v_gene: TRBV4-1; abundance: -; CDR3nt: TGCGCCAGCAGCGCCACGACAGGGAATATAGCTGAAGCTTTCTTT; CDR3aa: CASSATTGNIAEAFF
j_gene: TRBJ2-2; d_gene: -; v_gene: TRBV2; abundance: -; CDR3nt: TGTGCCAGCGGGAGTTTTCAGGTTTCGAACACCGGGGAGCTGTTTTTT; CDR3aa: CASGSFQVSNTGELFF
j_gene: TRBJ2-1; d_gene: TRBD2; v_gene: TRBV4-2; abundance: few; CDR3nt: TGTGCCAGCAGCCAAGATATAACCGCGGGAGGGTTGGATGAGCAGTTCTTC; CDR3aa: CASSQDITAGGLDEQFF
j_gene: TRBJ2-2; d_gene: TRBD1; v_gene: TRBV20-1; abundance: few; CDR3nt: TGCAGTGGACAGGGGGTCGGGGAGCTGTTTTTT; CDR3aa: CSGQGVGELFF
j_gene: TRBJ2-3; d_gene: -; v_gene: TRBV7-9; abundance: -; CDR3nt: TGTGCCAGCAGCCACCCGGACCGGGGGGATACGCAGTATTTT; CDR3aa: CASSHPDRGDTQYF
j_gene: TRBJ2-6; d_gene: -; v_gene: TRBV5-1; abundance: few; CDR3nt: TGCGCCAGCAGCTTGGGGTCCTCTGGGGCCAACGTCCTGACTTTC; CDR3aa: CASSLGSSGANVLTF
j_gene: TRBJ1-4; d_gene: -; v_gene: TRBV9; abundance: few; CDR3nt: TGTGCCAGCAGCTCGCGACAACCAACTAATGAAAAACTGTTTTTT; CDR3aa: CASSSRQPTNEKLFF
j_gene: TRBJ1-1; d_gene: -; v_gene: TRBV18; abundance: few; CDR3nt: TGTGCCAGCTCACCACCGGAGTTGACGCAGGGAGGTGTGTTTAACACTGAAGCTTTCTTT; CDR3aa: CASSPPELTQGGVFNTEAFF
j_gene: TRBJ2-1; d_gene: TRBD1; v_gene: TRBV7-2; abundance: -; CDR3nt: TGTGCCAGCAGCCGCAGGGCGGGACAGGGACTCAATGAGCAGTTCTTC; CDR3aa: CASSRRAGQGLNEQFF
j_gene: TRBJ2-2; d_gene: -; v_gene: TRBV29-1; abundance: few; CDR3nt: TGCAGCGTCCCGATCAGAAGGGGGGGATCTAACACCGGGGAGCTGTTTTTT; CDR3aa: CSVPIRRGGSNTGELFF
j_gene: TRBJ1-1; d_gene: -; v_gene: TRBV20-1; abundance: -; CDR3nt: TGCAGTGCTCCATTAGACACTGAAGCTTTCTTT; CDR3aa: CSAPLDTEAFF
j_gene: TRBJ1-1; d_gene: -; v_gene: TRBV7-9; abundance: -; CDR3nt: TGTGCCAGCAGCCCCCGTCCGCTTGAAGCTTTCTTT; CDR3aa: CASSPRPLEAFF
j_gene: TRBJ2-3; d_gene: TRBD1; v_gene: TRBV9; abundance: few; CDR3nt: TGTGCCAGCAGCGTAGCTCAAGGGACAGGGGGCACAGATACGCAGTATTTT; CDR3aa: CASSVAQGTGGTDTQYF
j_gene: TRBJ1-4; d_gene: -; v_gene: TRBV19; abundance: -; CDR3nt: TGTGCCAGTAGTATTCAAGGGACACACAGTAATGAAAAACTGTTTTTT; CDR3aa: CASSIQGTHSNEKLFF
j_gene: TRBJ1-2; d_gene: TRBD1; v_gene: TRBV6-6; abundance: few; CDR3nt: TGTGCCAGCAGTGGACAGGGGGCGGCTGGCTACACCTTC; CDR3aa: CASSGQGAAGYTF
j_gene: TRBJ2-7; d_gene: -; v_gene: TRBV27; abundance: -; CDR3nt: TGTGCCAGCAGTTCCCTCGGGTTAAATGCCTACGAGCAGTACTTC; CDR3aa: CASSSLGLNAYEQYF
j_gene: TRBJ1-2; d_gene: -; v_gene: TRBV6-1; abundance: -; CDR3nt: TGTGCCAGCAGTACCTGGGCCCGGGGAGGCTACACCTTC; CDR3aa: CASSTWARGGYTF
j_gene: TRBJ2-3; d_gene: -; v_gene: TRBV5-6; abundance: -; CDR3nt: TGTGCCAGCAGCCGTGGGCCCCCGGTCACAGATACGCAGTATTTT; CDR3aa: CASSRGPPVTDTQYF
j_gene: TRBJ1-5; d_gene: -; v_gene: TRBV11-2; abundance: -; CDR3nt: TGTGCCAGCTCCCCGGTAGGTAGCAATCAGCCCCAGCATTTT; CDR3aa: CASSPVGSNQPQHF
j_gene: TRBJ1-5; d_gene: -; v_gene: TRBV15; abundance: few; CDR3nt: TGTGCCACCAGTAGAGAGATAGCCGGCCTTGTGCCCCAGCATTTT; CDR3aa: CATSREIAGLVPQHF
j_gene: TRBJ2-5; d_gene: TRBD1; v_gene: TRBV5-1; abundance: few; CDR3nt: TGCGCCAGCAGCCCCGGGACAGGGGGCAGAGAGACCCAGTACTTC; CDR3aa: CASSPGTGGRETQYF
j_gene: TRBJ1-2; d_gene: -; v_gene: TRBV9; abundance: few; CDR3nt: TGTGCCAGCAGCGTAGGGCAAGGGGTTTATGGCTACACCTTC; CDR3aa: CASSVGQGVYGYTF
j_gene: TRBJ1-1; d_gene: -; v_gene: TRBV28; abundance: -; CDR3nt: TGTGCCAGCATGGAGTGGAGGTTGGGGTACATGAACACTGAAGCTTTCTTT; CDR3aa: CASMEWRLGYMNTEAFF
j_gene: TRBJ2-1; d_gene: -; v_gene: TRBV7-3; abundance: -; CDR3nt: TGTGCCAGCAGCTTAAACGTCAGGGAGCAGTTCTTC; CDR3aa: CASSLNVREQFF
j_gene: TRBJ2-7; d_gene: -; v_gene: TRBV14; abundance: few; CDR3nt: TGTGCCAGCAGCCAGACTAGGGGGAAATCCTACGAGCAGTACTTC; CDR3aa: CASSQTRGKSYEQYF
j_gene: TRBJ2-2; d_gene: -; v_gene: TRBV10-3; abundance: -; CDR3nt: TGTGCCATCACGGGTGGAGTTGTAGGCACCGGGGAGCTGTTTTTT; CDR3aa: CAITGGVVGTGELFF
j_gene: TRBJ2-2; d_gene: TRBD1; v_gene: TRBV5-1; abundance: few; CDR3nt: TGCGCCAGCAGCTTGGAGACAGGGAGCACCGGGGAGCTGTTTTTT; CDR3aa: CASSLETGSTGELFF
j_gene: TRBJ1-6; d_gene: TRBD1; v_gene: TRBV5-4; abundance: -; CDR3nt: TGTGCCAGCAGCTTGGGTGGGACAGATGGTTCACCCCTCCACTTT; CDR3aa: CASSLGGTDGSPLHF
j_gene: TRBJ1-4; d_gene: -; v_gene: TRBV7-6; abundance: -; CDR3nt: TGTGCCAGCAGCTTAGCGAAGGGCCACAATCGCCTTAGTGAAAAACTGTTTTTT; CDR3aa: CASSLAKGHNRLSEKLFF
j_gene: TRBJ2-3; d_gene: TRBD1; v_gene: TRBV9; abundance: -; CDR3nt: TGTGCCAGCAGCGTAGGAGACAGGGACGGCACAGATACGCAGTATTTT; CDR3aa: CASSVGDRDGTDTQYF
j_gene: TRBJ2-1; d_gene: TRBD2; v_gene: TRBV28; abundance: -; CDR3nt: TGTGCCAGCCGGTCCGGGGGGTCCAGCTCCTACAATGAGCAGTTCTTC; CDR3aa: CASRSGGSSSYNEQFF
j_gene: TRBJ2-5; d_gene: -; v_gene: TRBV7-3; abundance: few; CDR3nt: TGTGCCAGCAGCTTATGGGGAGGCGGAGAGACCCAGTACTTC; CDR3aa: CASSLWGGGETQYF
j_gene: TRBJ1-2; d_gene: TRBD1; v_gene: TRBV6-5; abundance: -; CDR3nt: TGTGCCATACAAGGGACAGGGGGTGGCTACACCTTC; CDR3aa: CAIQGTGGGYTF
j_gene: TRBJ1-5; d_gene: -; v_gene: TRBV7-3; abundance: -; CDR3nt: TGTGCCAGCAGGGGAGGGTGGCATCAGCCCCAGCATTTT; CDR3aa: CASRGGWHQPQHF
j_gene: TRBJ1-4; d_gene: -; v_gene: TRBV7-2; abundance: few; CDR3nt: TGTGCCAGCAGCTTAGAACGAGTAGGAAAACTGTTTTTT; CDR3aa: CASSLERVGKLFF
j_gene: TRBJ2-1; d_gene: TRBD2; v_gene: TRBV5-1; abundance: few; CDR3nt: TGCGCCAGCAGCTTGGGGTCTAGCGGGAGGGCCGGTGAGCAGTTCTTC; CDR3aa: CASSLGSSGRAGEQFF
j_gene: TRBJ2-5; d_gene: TRBD1; v_gene: TRBV7-8; abundance: -; CDR3nt: TGTGCCAGCAATTCAAGGGGGCGTATGAAGACCCAGTACTTC; CDR3aa: CASNSRGRMKTQYF
j_gene: TRBJ2-2; d_gene: TRBD1; v_gene: TRBV5-1; abundance: few; CDR3nt: TGCGCCAGCAGCCCGATCCGCGGGACAGGGCGTAGCGGGGAGCTGTTTTTT; CDR3aa: CASSPIRGTGRSGELFF
j_gene: TRBJ2-3; d_gene: -; v_gene: TRBV9; abundance: few; CDR3nt: TGTGCCAGCAGCGTCGCCCCCCATGGAGATACGCAGTATTTT; CDR3aa: CASSVAPHGDTQYF
j_gene: TRBJ1-3; d_gene: -; v_gene: TRBV5-1; abundance: -; CDR3nt: TGCGCCAGCAGGGGAGACAGCCAAACGTCAGGAAACACCATATATTTT; CDR3aa: CASRGDSQTSGNTIYF
j_gene: TRBJ1-4; d_gene: -; v_gene: TRBV4-1; abundance: few; CDR3nt: TGCGCCAGCAGCCCGGACCGGACAACTAATGAAAAACTGTTTTTT; CDR3aa: CASSPDRTTNEKLFF
j_gene: TRBJ1-3; d_gene: -; v_gene: TRBV6-6; abundance: -; CDR3nt: TGTGCCAGCACAGGGAACAGGGACTGGGGGTACACCATATATTTT; CDR3aa: CASTGNRDWGYTIYF
j_gene: TRBJ1-1; d_gene: TRBD1; v_gene: TRBV2; abundance: -; CDR3nt: TGTGCCAGCAGGAAGACAGGGCTGAACACTGAAGCTTTCTTT; CDR3aa: CASRKTGLNTEAFF
j_gene: TRBJ2-7; d_gene: -; v_gene: TRBV10-3; abundance: -; CDR3nt: TGTGCCATCAGCGGGGTAGGATACGAGCAGTACTTC; CDR3aa: CAISGVGYEQYF